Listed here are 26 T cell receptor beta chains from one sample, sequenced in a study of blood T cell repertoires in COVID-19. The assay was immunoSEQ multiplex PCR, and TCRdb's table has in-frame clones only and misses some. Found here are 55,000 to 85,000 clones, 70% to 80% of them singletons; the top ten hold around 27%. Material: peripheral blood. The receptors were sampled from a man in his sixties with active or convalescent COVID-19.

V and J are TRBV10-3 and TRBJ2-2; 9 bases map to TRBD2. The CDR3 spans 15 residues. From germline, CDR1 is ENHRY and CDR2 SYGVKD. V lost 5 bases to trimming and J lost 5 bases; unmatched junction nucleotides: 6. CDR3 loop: CAISPSGGLTGELFF. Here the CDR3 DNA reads TGTGCCATCAGTCCCAGCGGGGGGCTAACCGGGGAGCTGTTTTTT.

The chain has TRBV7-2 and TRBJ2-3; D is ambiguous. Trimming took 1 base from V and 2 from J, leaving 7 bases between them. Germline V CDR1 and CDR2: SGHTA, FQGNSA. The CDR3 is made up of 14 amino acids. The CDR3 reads CASSLGSYTDTQYF. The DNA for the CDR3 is TGTGCCAGCAGCTTAGGTAGTTACACAGATACGCAGTATTTT.

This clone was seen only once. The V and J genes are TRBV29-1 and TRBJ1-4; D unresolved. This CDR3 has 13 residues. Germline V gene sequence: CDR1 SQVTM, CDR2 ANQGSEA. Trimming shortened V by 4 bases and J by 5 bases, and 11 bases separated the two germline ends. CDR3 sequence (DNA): TGCAGCGTTGGATGGCCGGAGAATGAAAAACTGTTTTTT. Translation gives CSVGWPENEKLFF. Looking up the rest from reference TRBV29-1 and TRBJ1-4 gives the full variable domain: SAVISQKPSRDICQRGTSLTIQCQVDSQVTMMFWYRQQPGQSLTLIATANQGSEATYESGFVIDKFPISRPNLTFSTLTVSNMSPEDSSIYLCSVGWPENEKLFFGSGTQLSVL.

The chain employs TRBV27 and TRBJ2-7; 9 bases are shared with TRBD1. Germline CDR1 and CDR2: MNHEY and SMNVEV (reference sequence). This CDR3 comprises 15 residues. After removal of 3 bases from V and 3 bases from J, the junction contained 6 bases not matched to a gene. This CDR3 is CASSLGGTGFYEQYF. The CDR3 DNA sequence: TGTGCCAGCAGTTTGGGGGGGACAGGGTTCTACGAGCAGTACTTC.

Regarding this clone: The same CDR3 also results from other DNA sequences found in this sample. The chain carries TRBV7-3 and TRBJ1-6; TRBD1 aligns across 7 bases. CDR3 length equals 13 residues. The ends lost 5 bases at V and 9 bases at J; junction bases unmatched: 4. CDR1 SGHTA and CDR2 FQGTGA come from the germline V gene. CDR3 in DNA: TGTGCCAGCAGCCCCGGGACAGCTTCACCCCTCCACTTT. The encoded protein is CASSPGTASPLHF.

CDR3 bases: TGTGCCAGCAGTCGTCTGGAACAGCTTAACTCCTACGAGCAGTACTTC. Its protein is CASSRLEQLNSYEQYF. The chain joins TRBV27 to TRBJ2-7, with D hard to call. In germline, CDR1 is MNHEY, CDR2 SMNVEV (reference sequence). Trimming pared 5 bases from V and 0 bases from J, leaving 17 bases between. The CDR3 is made up of 16 amino acids.

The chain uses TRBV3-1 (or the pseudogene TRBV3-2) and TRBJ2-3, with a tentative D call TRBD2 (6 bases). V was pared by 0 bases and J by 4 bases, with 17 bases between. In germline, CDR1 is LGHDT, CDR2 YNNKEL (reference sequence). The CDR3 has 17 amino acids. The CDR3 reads CASSQDAVRRGPDTQYF. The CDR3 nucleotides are TGTGCCAGCAGCCAAGATGCGGTGAGGCGGGGCCCAGATACGCAGTATTTT.

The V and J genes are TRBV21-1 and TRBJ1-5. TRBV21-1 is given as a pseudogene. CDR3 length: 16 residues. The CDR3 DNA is TGTGCCAGCAGCAATAGTCTTCGGCGAGGTCGTCAGCCCCAGCATTTT. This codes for CASSNSLRRGRQPQHF.

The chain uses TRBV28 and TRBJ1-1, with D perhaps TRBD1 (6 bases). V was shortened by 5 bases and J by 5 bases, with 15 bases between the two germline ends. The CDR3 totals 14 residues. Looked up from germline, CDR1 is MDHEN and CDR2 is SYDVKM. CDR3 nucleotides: TGTGCCAGCAGTCCCCTGGACAGCCTTACTGAAGCTTTCTTT. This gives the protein CASSPLDSLTEAFF.

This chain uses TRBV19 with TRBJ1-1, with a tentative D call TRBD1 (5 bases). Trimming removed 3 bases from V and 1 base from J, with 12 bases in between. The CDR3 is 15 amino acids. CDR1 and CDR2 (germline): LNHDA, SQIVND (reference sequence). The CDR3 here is CASSISGTPNTEAFF. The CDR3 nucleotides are TGTGCCAGTAGTATCTCCGGGACTCCGAACACTGAAGCTTTCTTT.

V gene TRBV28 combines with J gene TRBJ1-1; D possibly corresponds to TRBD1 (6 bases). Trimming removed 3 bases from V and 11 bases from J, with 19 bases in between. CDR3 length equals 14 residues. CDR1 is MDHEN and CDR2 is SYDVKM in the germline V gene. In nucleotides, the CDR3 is TGTGCCAGCAGTTTTAGGCCCCCACAGGGATTGGCTTTCTTT. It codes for CASSFRPPQGLAFF.

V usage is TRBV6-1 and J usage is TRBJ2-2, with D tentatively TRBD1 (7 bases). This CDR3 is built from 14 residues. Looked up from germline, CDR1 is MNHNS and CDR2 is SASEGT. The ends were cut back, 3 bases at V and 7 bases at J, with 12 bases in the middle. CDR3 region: CASSEEGAGGELFF. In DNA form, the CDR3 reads TGTGCCAGCAGTGAGGAGGGGGCCGGCGGGGAGCTGTTTTTT.

The CDR3 sequence is CASSVGGTNYEQYF. The CDR3 region has the DNA TGTGCCAGCAGCGTAGGGGGCACTAACTACGAGCAGTACTTC. The chain uses TRBV9 and TRBJ2-7; maybe TRBD1 (5 bases). With 0 bases removed from V and 3 bases from J, the gap between germline ends came to 10 bases. The CDR3 has 14 amino acids. The germline V gene encodes CDR1 SGDLS and CDR2 YYNGEE.

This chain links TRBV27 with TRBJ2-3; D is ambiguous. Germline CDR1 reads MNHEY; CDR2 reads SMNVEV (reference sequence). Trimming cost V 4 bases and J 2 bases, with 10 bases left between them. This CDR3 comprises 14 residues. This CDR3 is CASSSWALTDTQYF. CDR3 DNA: TGTGCCAGCAGTTCCTGGGCTCTCACAGATACGCAGTATTTT.

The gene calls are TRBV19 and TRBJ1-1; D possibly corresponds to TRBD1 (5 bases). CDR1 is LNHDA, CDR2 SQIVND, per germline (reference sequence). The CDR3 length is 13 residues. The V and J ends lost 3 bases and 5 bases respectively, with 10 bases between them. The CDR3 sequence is CASSIVRGTEAFF. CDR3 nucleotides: TGTGCCAGTAGTATTGTCCGGGGGACTGAAGCTTTCTTT.

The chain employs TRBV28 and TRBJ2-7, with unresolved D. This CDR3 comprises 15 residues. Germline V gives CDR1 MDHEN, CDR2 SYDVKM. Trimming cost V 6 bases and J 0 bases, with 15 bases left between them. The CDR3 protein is CASSPQSHPSYEQYF. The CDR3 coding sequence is TGTGCCAGCAGCCCACAGAGTCACCCCTCCTACGAGCAGTACTTC.

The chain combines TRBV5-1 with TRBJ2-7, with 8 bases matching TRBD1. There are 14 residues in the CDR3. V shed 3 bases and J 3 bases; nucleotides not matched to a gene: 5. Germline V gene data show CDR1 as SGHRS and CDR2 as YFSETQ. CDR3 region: CASSSWTGSYEQYF. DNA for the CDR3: TGCGCCAGCAGCTCGTGGACAGGGAGCTACGAGCAGTACTTC.

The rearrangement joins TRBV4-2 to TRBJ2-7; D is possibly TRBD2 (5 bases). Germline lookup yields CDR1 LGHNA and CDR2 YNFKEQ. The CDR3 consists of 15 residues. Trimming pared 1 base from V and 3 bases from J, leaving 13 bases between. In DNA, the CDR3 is TGTGCCAGCAGCCAAGTGGGAGCGAAACGCTACGAGCAGTACTTC. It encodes CASSQVGAKRYEQYF.

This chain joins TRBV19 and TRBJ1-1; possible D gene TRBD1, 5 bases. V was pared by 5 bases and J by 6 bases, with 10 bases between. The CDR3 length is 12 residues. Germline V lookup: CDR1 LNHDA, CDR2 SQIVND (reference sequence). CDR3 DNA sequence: TGTGCCAGTAGTGCCGGGACTCCTGAAGCTTTCTTT. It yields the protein CASSAGTPEAFF.

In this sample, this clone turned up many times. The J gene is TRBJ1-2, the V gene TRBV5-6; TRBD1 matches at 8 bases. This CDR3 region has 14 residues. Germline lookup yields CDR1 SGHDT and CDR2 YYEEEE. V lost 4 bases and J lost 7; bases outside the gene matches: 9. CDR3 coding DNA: TGTGCCAGCAGCGAGACAGGGGTGGGTCCTGGCTACACCTTC. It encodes CASSETGVGPGYTF.

The CDR3 region is CASSDGQRIGYTF. Written as DNA, the CDR3 is TGTGCCAGCAGCGATGGACAGAGGATTGGCTACACCTTC. The chain is built from TRBV2 and TRBJ1-2; a weak D match, TRBD1 (6 bases). Per the germline V gene, CDR1 is SNHLY and CDR2 is FYNNEI. This CDR3 region has 13 residues. Between the trimmed V and J ends, which lost 6 bases and 7 bases, there was a span of 15 bases.

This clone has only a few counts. The CDR3 is CASSLGGVGTGMPYEQYF. The CDR3 DNA follows: TGTGCCAGCAGCCTGGGAGGAGTCGGGACAGGGATGCCCTACGAGCAGTACTTC. The chain combines TRBV5-6 with TRBJ2-7, with 9 bases that match TRBD1. Germline V gene sequence: CDR1 SGHDT, CDR2 YYEEEE. The trim removed 4 bases at V and 2 bases at J, leaving 16 bases unmatched. The CDR3 length is 18 residues.

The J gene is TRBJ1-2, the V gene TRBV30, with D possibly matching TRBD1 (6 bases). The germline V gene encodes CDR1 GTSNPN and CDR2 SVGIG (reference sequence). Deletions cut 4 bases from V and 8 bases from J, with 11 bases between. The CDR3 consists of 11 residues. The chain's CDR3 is CAWNPGVGYTF. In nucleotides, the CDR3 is TGTGCCTGGAATCCAGGGGTCGGCTACACCTTC.

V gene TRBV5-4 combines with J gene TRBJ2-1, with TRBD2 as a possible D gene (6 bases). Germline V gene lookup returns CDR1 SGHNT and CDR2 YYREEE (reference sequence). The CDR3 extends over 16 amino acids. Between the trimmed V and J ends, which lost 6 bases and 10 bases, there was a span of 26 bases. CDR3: CASTKARDFGLGEQFF. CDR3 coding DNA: TGTGCCAGCACAAAAGCCCGGGACTTCGGCCTTGGAGAGCAGTTCTTC.

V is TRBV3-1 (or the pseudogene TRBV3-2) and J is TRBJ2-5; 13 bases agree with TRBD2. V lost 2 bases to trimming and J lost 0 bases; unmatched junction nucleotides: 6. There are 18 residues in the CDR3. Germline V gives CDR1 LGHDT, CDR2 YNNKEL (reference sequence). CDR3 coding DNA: TGTGCCAGCAGCCAACGGACTAGCGGGGGACCTTACCAAGAGACCCAGTACTTC. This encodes CASSQRTSGGPYQETQYF.

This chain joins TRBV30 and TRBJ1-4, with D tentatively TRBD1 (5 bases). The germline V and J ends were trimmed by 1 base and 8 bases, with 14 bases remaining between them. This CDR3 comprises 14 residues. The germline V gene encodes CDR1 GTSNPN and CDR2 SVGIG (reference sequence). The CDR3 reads CAWSGLTVTEKLFF. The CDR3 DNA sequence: TGTGCCTGGAGTGGTTTGACAGTAACGGAAAAACTGTTTTTT.